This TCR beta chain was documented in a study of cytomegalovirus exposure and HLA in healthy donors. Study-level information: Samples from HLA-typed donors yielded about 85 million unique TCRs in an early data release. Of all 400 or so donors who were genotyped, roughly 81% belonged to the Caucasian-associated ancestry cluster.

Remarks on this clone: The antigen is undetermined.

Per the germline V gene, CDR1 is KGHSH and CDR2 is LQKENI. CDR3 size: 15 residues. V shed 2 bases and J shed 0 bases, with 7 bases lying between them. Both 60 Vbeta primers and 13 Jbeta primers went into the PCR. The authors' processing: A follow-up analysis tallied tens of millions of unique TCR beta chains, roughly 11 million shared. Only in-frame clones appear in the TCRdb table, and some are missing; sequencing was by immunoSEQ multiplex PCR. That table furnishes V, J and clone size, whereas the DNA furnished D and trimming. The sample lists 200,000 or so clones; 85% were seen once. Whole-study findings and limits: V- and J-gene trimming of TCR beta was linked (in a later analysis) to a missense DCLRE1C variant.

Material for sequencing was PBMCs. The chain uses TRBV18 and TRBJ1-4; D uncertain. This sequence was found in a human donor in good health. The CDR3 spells CASSPELATNEKLFF. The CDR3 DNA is TGTGCCAGCTCACCAGAACTTGCAACTAATGAAAAACTGTTTTTT.